Shown below are 21 T cell receptor beta chains from a single sample sequenced in a study of blood T cell repertoires in COVID-19. Using immunoSEQ multiplex PCR, the repertoire was profiled, and TCRdb retains in-frame clones only, with some absent. The table lists roughly 280,000 clones, about 89% of them singletons. The sequenced sample consisted of peripheral blood. The receptors shown here come from a man aged 35 to 55 with active or convalescent COVID-19.

This sequence joins TRBV5-4 and TRBJ2-1; unclear D gene. The V gene lost 3 bases and the J gene lost 4 bases, with 8 bases spanning the gap. This CDR3 is 13 amino acids long. Germline V gene lookup returns CDR1 SGHNT and CDR2 YYREEE (reference sequence). The CDR3 sequence is CASSSWPYNEQFF. The CDR3 DNA sequence: TGTGCCAGCAGCTCATGGCCATACAATGAGCAGTTCTTC.

V gene TRBV7-9 combines with J gene TRBJ2-1; TRBD2 matches at 11 bases. Germline V gene sequence: CDR1 SEHNR, CDR2 FQNEAQ (reference sequence). The CDR3 contains 16 residues. Unmatched junction bases numbered 9, after V lost 5 bases and J lost 6 bases. CDR3 region: CASSLLASGRFNEQFF. The DNA for the CDR3 is TGTGCCAGCAGCCTTCTGGCTAGCGGGAGGTTCAATGAGCAGTTCTTC.

J is TRBJ1-3 and V is TRBV4-1; 9 bases agree with TRBD1. The CDR3 contains 16 residues. Per germline, CDR1 MGHRA and CDR2 YSYEKL. The J segment lost 2 bases and the V segment lost 5 bases, leaving 7 bases of the junction unmatched. The chain's CDR3 is CASSDTGGPTGNTIYF. The DNA of the CDR3 is TGCGCCAGCAGCGATACAGGGGGCCCCACTGGAAACACCATATATTTT.

This clone was counted between two and nine times. The chain is built from TRBV30 and TRBJ2-5; D may be TRBD2 (5 bases). The germline gives CDR1 GTSNPN, CDR2 SVGIG (reference sequence). V lost 3 bases and J 5 bases, leaving 16 bases between the germline ends. The CDR3 length is 14 residues. The DNA for the CDR3 is TGTGCCTGGAGAGGGAGACCTCCCCGGGAGACCCAGTACTTC. It translates to CAWRGRPPRETQYF.

This chain links TRBV11-1 with TRBJ2-1, with 8 bases identical to TRBD1. The CDR3 is 15 residues long. Trimming at V came to 4 bases and at J to 2 bases, leaving 4 bases not matched to a gene. Per the germline V gene, CDR1 is SGHAT and CDR2 is FQDESV (reference sequence). The CDR3: CASSSDRGPYNEQFF. DNA of the CDR3: TGTGCCAGCAGCTCCGACAGGGGCCCCTACAATGAGCAGTTCTTC. The complete variable domain, with remaining parts taken from reference TRBV11-1 and TRBJ2-1, reads EAEVAQSPRYKITEKSQAVAFWCDPISGHATLYWYRQILGQGPELLVQFQDESVVDDSQLPKDRFSAERLKGVDSTLKIQPAELGDSAMYLCASSSDRGPYNEQFFGPGTRLTVL.

The chain has TRBV5-1 and TRBJ1-1; 8 positions match TRBD1. The CDR3 extends over 16 amino acids. V trimming: 4 bases; J trimming: 1 base; junction bases outside the gene matches: 9. Germline CDR1 is SGHRS and CDR2 is YFSETQ. CDR3 in amino acids: CASSTGQGTSNTEAFF. CDR3 DNA sequence: TGCGCCAGCAGCACCGGACAGGGTACATCGAACACTGAAGCTTTCTTT.

This chain uses TRBV12-3 or TRBV12-4 with TRBJ1-2, with a possible D match to TRBD1 (5 bases). The CDR3 sequence is 12 residues long. Trimming removed 3 bases from V and 8 bases from J, with 10 bases in between. The CDR3 loop reads CASSLGPRGYTF. DNA of the CDR3: TGTGCCAGCAGTTTGGGGCCGAGGGGCTACACCTTC.

In nucleotides, the CDR3 is TGTGCCAGTAGTCCAACTAGCGGGACGGGAAATACGCAGTATTTT. It yields the protein CASSPTSGTGNTQYF. This sequence joins TRBV19 and TRBJ2-3; 10 bases match TRBD2. The germline gives CDR1 LNHDA, CDR2 SQIVND (reference sequence). Trimming at V came to 5 bases and at J to 7 bases, leaving 9 bases not matched to a gene. CDR3 length equals 15 residues. The variable domain in full, completed from reference TRBV19 and TRBJ2-3, reads DGGITQSPKYLFRKEGQNVTLSCEQNLNHDAMYWYRQDPGQGLRLIYYSQIVNDFQKGDIAEGYSVSREKKESFPLTVTSAQKNPTAFYLCASSPTSGTGNTQYFGPGTRLTVL.

The chain links TRBV7-2 to TRBJ2-7; TRBD2 matches 12 bases. The germline V gene encodes CDR1 SGHTA and CDR2 FQGNSA. The ends lost 5 bases at V and 4 bases at J; junction bases unmatched: 3. CDR3 size: 14 residues. The CDR3 coding sequence is TGTGCCAGCAGCACCGGACTAGCGGGATACGAGCAGTACTTC. Amino acid sequence: CASSTGLAGYEQYF. Together with reference TRBV7-2 and TRBJ2-7, the CDR3 gives the full variable domain: GAGVSQSPSNKVTEKGKDVELRCDPISGHTALYWYRQSLGQGLEFLIYFQGNSAPDKSGLPSDRFSAERTGGSVSTLTIQRTQQEDSAVYLCASSTGLAGYEQYFGPGTRLTVT.

The chain couples TRBV30 to TRBJ1-5, with TRBD1 as a possible D gene (6 bases). Germline V gene data show CDR1 as GTSNPN and CDR2 as SVGIG (reference sequence). CDR3 length equals 15 residues. V lost 0 bases and J lost 0, with 9 bases in between. The chain's CDR3 is CAWSVTGNSNQPQHF. The CDR3 nucleotides read TGTGCCTGGAGTGTAACAGGGAATAGCAATCAGCCCCAGCATTTT.

This clone occurred a few times. This rearrangement joins TRBV19 to TRBJ2-6, with TRBD2 matching over 12 bases. CDR1 is LNHDA and CDR2 is SQIVND in the germline V gene (reference sequence). The CDR3 is 20 residues long. V was pared by 2 bases and J by 4 bases, with 12 bases of the junction left unmatched. CDR3 nucleotide sequence: TGTGCCAGTAGTATACAGGGCCTAGCGGGAGGGCCATCAGGGGCCAACGTCCTGACTTTC. Translating gives CASSIQGLAGGPSGANVLTF. Filled out from reference TRBV19 and TRBJ2-6, the complete variable domain reads DGGITQSPKYLFRKEGQNVTLSCEQNLNHDAMYWYRQDPGQGLRLIYYSQIVNDFQKGDIAEGYSVSREKKESFPLTVTSAQKNPTAFYLCASSIQGLAGGPSGANVLTFGAGSRLTVL.

The CDR3 loop is CASSYSGSPGNTIYF. CDR3 bases: TGTGCCAGCAGTTACTCGGGCAGTCCTGGAAACACCATATATTTT. This rearrangement joins TRBV6-6 to TRBJ1-3; D gene uncertain. The CDR3 spans 15 residues. Germline V gene lookup returns CDR1 MNHNY and CDR2 SVGAGI (reference sequence). Trimming took off 0 bases at V and 2 bases at J, with 8 bases between the two ends.

V gene TRBV6-2 or TRBV6-3 combines with J gene TRBJ2-3, with unresolved D. The CDR3 sequence is 14 residues long. V shed 2 bases and J shed 6 bases, with 12 bases lying between them. The germline gives CDR1 MNHEY, CDR2 SVGEGT. DNA of the CDR3: TGTGCCAGCAGTTACGAGGCTTATCGGGATACGCAGTATTTT. Translating it yields CASSYEAYRDTQYF.

Points on this clone: The junction and the germline gene differ at one end; a read error may be behind it. The J gene is TRBJ1-1, the V gene TRBV6-1, with no clear D. The germline gives CDR1 MNHNS, CDR2 SASEGT. The CDR3 extends over 12 amino acids. CDR3 amino acids: CASSEPLGWHHF. CDR3 bases: TGTGCCAGCAGTGAACCCCTCGGGTGGCATCATTTC.

This chain joins TRBV5-6 and TRBJ2-7, with D tentatively TRBD2 (6 bases). The CDR3 totals 13 residues. V lost 5 bases and J lost 6, with 15 bases in between. CDR1 and CDR2 from the germline V gene are SGHDT and YYEEEE. This CDR3 is CASRRTGTLEQYF. Here the CDR3 DNA reads TGTGCCAGCAGAAGGACCGGGACTCTCGAGCAGTACTTC.

This clone showed up just once. The chain is built from TRBV3-1 (or the pseudogene TRBV3-2) and TRBJ2-3; 12 nucleotides line up with TRBD2. V gave up 4 bases and J gave up 5 bases; unmatched junction bases: 10. This CDR3 spans 17 amino acids. Germline V gene lookup returns CDR1 LGHDT and CDR2 YNNKEL (reference sequence). CDR3 protein: CASSPYLLAGGGDTQYF. In nucleotides, the CDR3 is TGTGCCAGCAGCCCGTACCTCCTAGCGGGGGGGGGAGATACGCAGTATTTT.

The chain uses TRBV27 and TRBJ1-6; tentatively, D is TRBD1 (6 bases). The CDR3 is 16 amino acids. Trimming took 5 bases from V and 8 from J, leaving 19 bases between them. Germline loops: CDR1 MNHEY, CDR2 SMNVEV (reference sequence). The CDR3: CASSPWTDKGYSPLHF. The CDR3, as DNA: TGTGCCAGCAGTCCATGGACAGATAAAGGGTATTCACCCCTCCACTTT.

J is TRBJ2-7 and V is TRBV20-1; D is ambiguous. The V and J ends lost 6 bases and 2 bases respectively, with 8 bases between them. The germline CDR1 and CDR2 sequences are DFQATT and SNEGSKA (reference sequence). The CDR3 has 11 amino acids. The CDR3 reads CSAAGPYEQYF. The CDR3 nucleotides are TGCAGTGCGGCTGGTCCCTACGAGCAGTACTTC.

The chain joins TRBV5-1 to TRBJ1-1; 7 bases line up with TRBD1. CDR1 is SGHRS and CDR2 is YFSETQ in the germline V gene. The CDR3 has 16 amino acids. After removal of 0 bases from V and 0 bases from J, the junction contained 5 bases not matched to a gene. The CDR3, as DNA: TGCGCCAGCAGCTTGGATGGACAGGAAATGAACACTGAAGCTTTCTTT. Amino acids: CASSLDGQEMNTEAFF.

The CDR3 region is CASSAGLAGWETQYF. The DNA of the CDR3 is TGTGCCAGTAGTGCGGGACTCGCGGGGTGGGAGACCCAGTACTTC. The chain uses TRBV19 and TRBJ2-5, with a weak D call TRBD2 (6 bases). The CDR3 totals 15 residues. V lost 5 bases, J lost 5 bases, and 18 bases lay in between. Germline loops: CDR1 LNHDA, CDR2 SQIVND (reference sequence).

This chain uses TRBV10-3 with TRBJ1-2; the match to TRBD1 covers 9 bases. The germline V gene encodes CDR1 ENHRY and CDR2 SYGVKD. V gave up 6 bases and J gave up 7 bases; unmatched junction bases: 12. The CDR3 has 15 residues. The CDR3 sequence: CAIRPGQGINGGYTF. The CDR3 region has the DNA TGTGCCATCAGACCGGGACAGGGAATTAACGGTGGCTACACCTTC.